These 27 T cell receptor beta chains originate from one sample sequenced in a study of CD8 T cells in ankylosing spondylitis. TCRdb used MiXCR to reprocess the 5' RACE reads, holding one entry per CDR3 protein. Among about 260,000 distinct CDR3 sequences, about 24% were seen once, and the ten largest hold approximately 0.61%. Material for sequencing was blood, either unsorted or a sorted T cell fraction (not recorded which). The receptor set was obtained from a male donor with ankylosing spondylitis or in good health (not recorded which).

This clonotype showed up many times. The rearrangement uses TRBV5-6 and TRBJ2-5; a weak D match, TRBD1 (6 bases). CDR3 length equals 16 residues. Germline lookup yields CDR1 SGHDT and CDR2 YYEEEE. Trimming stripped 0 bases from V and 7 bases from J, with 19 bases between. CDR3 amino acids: CASSLAGPGHEGTQYF. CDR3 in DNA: TGTGCCAGCAGCTTGGCGGGTCCGGGACACGAAGGGACCCAGTACTTC.

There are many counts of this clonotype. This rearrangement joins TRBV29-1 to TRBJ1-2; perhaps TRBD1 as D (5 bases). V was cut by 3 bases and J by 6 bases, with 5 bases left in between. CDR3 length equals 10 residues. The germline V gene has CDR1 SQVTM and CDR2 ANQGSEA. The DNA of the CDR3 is TGCAGCGTTGAGGGGGATGGCTACACCTTC. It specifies CSVEGDGYTF.

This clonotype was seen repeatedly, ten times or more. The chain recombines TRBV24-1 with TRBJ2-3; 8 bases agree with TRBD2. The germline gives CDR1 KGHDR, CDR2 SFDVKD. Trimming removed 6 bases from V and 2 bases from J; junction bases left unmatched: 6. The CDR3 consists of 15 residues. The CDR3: CATSSQRGPTDTQYF. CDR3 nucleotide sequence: TGTGCCACCAGTTCTCAGCGGGGGCCCACAGATACGCAGTATTTT.

CDR3 bases: TGTGCCAGCAGCTTAGAGACAGGGGGATACACTGAAGCTTTCTTT. It codes for CASSLETGGYTEAFF. The chain recombines TRBV7-8 with TRBJ1-1; 9 bases fit TRBD1. CDR1 and CDR2 (germline): SGHVS, FQNEAQ. Germline trimming cut 1 base from V and 3 bases from J; bases unmatched to any gene: 3. The CDR3 extends over 15 amino acids.

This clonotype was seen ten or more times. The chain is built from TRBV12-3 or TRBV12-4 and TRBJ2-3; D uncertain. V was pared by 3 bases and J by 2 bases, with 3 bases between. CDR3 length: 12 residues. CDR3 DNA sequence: TGTGCCAGCAGTTTTCTCACAGATACGCAGTATTTT. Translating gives CASSFLTDTQYF.

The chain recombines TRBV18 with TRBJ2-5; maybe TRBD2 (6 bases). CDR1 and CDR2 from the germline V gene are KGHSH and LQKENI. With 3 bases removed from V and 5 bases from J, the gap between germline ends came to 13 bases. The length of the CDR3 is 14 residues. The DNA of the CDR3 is TGTGCCAGCTCACCCGCGGGAAGGTTGGAGACCCAGTACTTC. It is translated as CASSPAGRLETQYF.

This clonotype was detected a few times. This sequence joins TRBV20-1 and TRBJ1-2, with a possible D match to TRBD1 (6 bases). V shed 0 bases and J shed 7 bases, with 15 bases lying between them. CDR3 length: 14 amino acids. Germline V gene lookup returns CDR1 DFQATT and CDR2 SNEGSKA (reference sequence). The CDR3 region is CSARDPGQYSGYTF. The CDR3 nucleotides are TGCAGTGCTAGAGATCCAGGACAGTATTCTGGCTACACCTTC.

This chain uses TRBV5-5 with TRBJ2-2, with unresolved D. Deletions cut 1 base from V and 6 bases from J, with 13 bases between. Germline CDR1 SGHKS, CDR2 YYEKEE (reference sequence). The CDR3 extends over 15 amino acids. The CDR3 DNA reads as TGTGCCAGCAGCTTGCCTGGGATAAAGGCCGGGGAGCTGTTTTTT. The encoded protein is CASSLPGIKAGELFF. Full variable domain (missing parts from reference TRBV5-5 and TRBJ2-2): DAGVTQSPTHLIKTRGQQVTLRCSPISGHKSVSWYQQVLGQGPQFIFQYYEKEERGRGNFPDRFSARQFPNYSSELNVNALLLGDSALYLCASSLPGIKAGELFFGEGSRLTVL.

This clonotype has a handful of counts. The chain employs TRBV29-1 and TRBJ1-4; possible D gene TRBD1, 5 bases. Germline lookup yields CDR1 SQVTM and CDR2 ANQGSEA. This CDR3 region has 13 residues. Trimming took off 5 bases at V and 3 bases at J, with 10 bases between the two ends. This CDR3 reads CSVRGRANEKLFF. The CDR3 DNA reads TGCAGCGTTCGGGGGAGGGCTAATGAAAAACTGTTTTTT. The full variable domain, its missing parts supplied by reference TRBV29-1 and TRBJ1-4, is SAVISQKPSRDICQRGTSLTIQCQVDSQVTMMFWYRQQPGQSLTLIATANQGSEATYESGFVIDKFPISRPNLTFSTLTVSNMSPEDSSIYLCSVRGRANEKLFFGSGTQLSVL.

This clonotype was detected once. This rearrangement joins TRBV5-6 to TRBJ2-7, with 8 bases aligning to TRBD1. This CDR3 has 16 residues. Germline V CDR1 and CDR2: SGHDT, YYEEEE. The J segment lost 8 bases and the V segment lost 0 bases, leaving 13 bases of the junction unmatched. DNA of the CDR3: TGTGCCAGCAGCTTGGCCTGGGGGACAGGAACTCTTCAGCAGTACTTC. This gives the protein CASSLAWGTGTLQQYF.

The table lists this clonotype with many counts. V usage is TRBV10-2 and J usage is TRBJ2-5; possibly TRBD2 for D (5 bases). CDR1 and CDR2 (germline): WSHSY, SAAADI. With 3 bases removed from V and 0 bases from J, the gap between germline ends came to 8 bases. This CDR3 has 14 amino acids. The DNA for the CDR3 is TGCGCCAGCAGTGATCTGACTAACCAAGAGACCCAGTACTTC. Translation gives CASSDLTNQETQYF.

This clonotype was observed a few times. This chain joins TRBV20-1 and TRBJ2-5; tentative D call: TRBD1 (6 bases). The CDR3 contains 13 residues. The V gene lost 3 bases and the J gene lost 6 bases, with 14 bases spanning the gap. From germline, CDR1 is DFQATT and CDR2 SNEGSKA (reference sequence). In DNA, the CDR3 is TGCAGTGCTAGTTATTCCTGGGGGCAGACCCAGTACTTC. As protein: CSASYSWGQTQYF.

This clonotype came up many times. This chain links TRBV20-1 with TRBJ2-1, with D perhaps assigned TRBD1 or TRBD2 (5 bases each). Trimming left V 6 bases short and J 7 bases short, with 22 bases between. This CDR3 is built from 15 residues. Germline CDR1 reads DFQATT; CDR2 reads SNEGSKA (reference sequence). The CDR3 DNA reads TGCAGTGCCCTTCCCGGGACCTCCGTTTCAAATGAGCAGTTCTTC. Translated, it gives CSALPGTSVSNEQFF.

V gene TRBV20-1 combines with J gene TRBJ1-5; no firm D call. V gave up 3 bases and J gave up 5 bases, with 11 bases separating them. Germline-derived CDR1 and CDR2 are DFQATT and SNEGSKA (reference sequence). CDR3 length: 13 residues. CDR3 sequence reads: CSARAQTDQPQHF. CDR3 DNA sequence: TGCAGTGCTAGGGCACAGACCGATCAGCCCCAGCATTTT.

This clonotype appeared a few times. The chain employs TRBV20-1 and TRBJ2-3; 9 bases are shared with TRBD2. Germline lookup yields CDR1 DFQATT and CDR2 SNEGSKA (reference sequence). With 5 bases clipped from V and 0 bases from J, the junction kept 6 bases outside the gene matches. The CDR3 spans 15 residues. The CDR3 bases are TGCAGTGCTGATAGACTAGCGGTTAGCACAGATACGCAGTATTTT. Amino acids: CSADRLAVSTDTQYF.

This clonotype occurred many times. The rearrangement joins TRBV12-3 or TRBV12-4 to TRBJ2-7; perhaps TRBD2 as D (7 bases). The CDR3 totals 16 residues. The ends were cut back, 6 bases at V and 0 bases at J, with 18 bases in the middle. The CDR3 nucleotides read TGTGCCAGCAGCAAAAGGGGGGGCCTGAGCTCCTACGAGCAGTACTTC. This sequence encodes CASSKRGGLSSYEQYF.

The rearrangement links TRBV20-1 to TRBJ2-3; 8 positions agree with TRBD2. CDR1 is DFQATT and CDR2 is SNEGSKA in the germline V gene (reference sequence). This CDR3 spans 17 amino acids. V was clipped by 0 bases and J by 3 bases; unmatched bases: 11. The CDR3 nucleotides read TGCAGTGCTAGAGATAGTCGGGTAGCGGGGTCTACAGATACGCAGTATTTT. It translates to CSARDSRVAGSTDTQYF.

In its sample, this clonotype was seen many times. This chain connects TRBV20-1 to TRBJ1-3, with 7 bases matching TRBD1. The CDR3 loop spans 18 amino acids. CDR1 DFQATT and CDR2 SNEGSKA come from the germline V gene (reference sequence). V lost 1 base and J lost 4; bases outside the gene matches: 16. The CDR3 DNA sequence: TGCAGTGCTAGAGCACCGCCTCAGACAGGGTGGTCAGGAAACACCATATATTTT. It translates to CSARAPPQTGWSGNTIYF.

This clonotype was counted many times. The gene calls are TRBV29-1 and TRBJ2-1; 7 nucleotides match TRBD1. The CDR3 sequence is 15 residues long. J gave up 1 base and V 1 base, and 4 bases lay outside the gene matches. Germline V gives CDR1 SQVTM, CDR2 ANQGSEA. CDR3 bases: TGCAGCGTTGAAGGGACAGGCTATTCCTACAATGAGCAGTTCTTC. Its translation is CSVEGTGYSYNEQFF.

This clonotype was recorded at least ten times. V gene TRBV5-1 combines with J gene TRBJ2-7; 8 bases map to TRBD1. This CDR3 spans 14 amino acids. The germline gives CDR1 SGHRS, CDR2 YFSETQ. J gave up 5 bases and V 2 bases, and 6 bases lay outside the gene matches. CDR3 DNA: TGCGCCAGCAGCTTTAAAGACAGGGGCGACGAGCAGTACTTC. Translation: CASSFKDRGDEQYF. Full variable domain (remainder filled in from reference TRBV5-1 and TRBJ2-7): KAGVTQTPRYLIKTRGQQVTLSCSPISGHRSVSWYQQTPGQGLQFLFEYFSETQRNKGNFPGRFSGRQFSNSRSEMNVSTLELGDSALYLCASSFKDRGDEQYFGPGTRLTVT.

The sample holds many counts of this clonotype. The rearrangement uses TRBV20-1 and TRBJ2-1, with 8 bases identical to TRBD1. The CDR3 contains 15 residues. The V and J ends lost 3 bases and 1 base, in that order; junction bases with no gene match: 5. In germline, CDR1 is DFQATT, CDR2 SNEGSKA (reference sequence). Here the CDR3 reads CSARRTGRSYNEQFF. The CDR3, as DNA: TGCAGTGCTAGGAGGACAGGGAGGTCCTACAATGAGCAGTTCTTC.

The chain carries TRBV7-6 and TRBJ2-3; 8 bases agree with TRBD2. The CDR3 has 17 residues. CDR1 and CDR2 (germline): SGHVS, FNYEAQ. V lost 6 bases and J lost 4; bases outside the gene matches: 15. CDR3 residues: CASSSFPGTSTPDTQYF. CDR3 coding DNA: TGTGCCAGCAGTTCATTTCCCGGGACTAGTACCCCAGATACGCAGTATTTT.

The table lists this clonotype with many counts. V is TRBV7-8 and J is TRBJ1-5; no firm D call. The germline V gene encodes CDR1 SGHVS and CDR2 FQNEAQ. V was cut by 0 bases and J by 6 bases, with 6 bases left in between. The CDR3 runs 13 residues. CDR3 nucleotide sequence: TGTGCCAGCAGCTTAGCCTCGGGTCAGCCCCAGCATTTT. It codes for CASSLASGQPQHF.

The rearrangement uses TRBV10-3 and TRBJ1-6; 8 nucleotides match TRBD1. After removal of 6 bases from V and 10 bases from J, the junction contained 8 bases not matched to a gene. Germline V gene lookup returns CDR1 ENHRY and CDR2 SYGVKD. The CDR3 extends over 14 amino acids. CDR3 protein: CAIRKTGAFSPLHF. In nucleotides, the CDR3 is TGTGCCATCAGAAAGACAGGGGCCTTCTCACCCCTCCACTTT.

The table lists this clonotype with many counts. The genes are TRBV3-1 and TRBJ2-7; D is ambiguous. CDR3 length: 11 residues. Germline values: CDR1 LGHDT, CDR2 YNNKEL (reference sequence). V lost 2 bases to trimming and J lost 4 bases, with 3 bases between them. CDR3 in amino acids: CASSQSYEQYF. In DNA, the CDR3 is TGTGCCAGCAGCCAATCTTACGAGCAGTACTTC.

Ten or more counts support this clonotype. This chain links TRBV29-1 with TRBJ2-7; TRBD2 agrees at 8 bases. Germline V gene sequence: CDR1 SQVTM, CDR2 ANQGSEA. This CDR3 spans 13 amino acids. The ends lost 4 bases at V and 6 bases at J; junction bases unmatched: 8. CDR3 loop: CSVGGGYVSEQYF. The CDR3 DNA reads TGCAGCGTTGGCGGGGGGTACGTGAGCGAGCAGTACTTC.

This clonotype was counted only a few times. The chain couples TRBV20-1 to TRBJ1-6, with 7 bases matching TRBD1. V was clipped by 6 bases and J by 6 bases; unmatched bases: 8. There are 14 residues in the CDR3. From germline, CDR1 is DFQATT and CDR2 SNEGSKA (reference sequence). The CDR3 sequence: CSASRGFSNSPLHF. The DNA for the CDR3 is TGCAGTGCCTCCAGGGGGTTCTCTAATTCACCCCTCCACTTT.